A selection of T cell receptor beta chains follows, all from one sample in a study of blood T cell repertoires in COVID-19. Method: immunoSEQ multiplex PCR; TCRdb's copy keeps in-frame clones and lacks some. The data contain more than 300,000 clones, more than 70% of them singletons. Source material: PBMCs or T cells enriched from blood (not recorded which). Source of these receptors: a young woman who had recovered from COVID-19. Both conserved end residues are trimmed from each CDR3. Size values are once, few and many counts, or a class for expanded clones, and some rows have none.

TRBV7-2	.	TRBJ2-2	ASSPYSGGVNTGELF
TRBV6-6	.	TRBJ1-6	ASSHDIQEGPYNSPLH
TRBV4-2	.	TRBJ2-4	ASSQGVGTGASSQNIQY
TRBV7-9	.	TRBJ1-1	ASSSRVRGTEAF
TRBV19	.	TRBJ2-4	ASSHLPGLGGIQY
TRBV3-1/TRBV3-2	.	TRBJ1-2	ASSSAARPNYGYT
TRBV18	once	TRBJ2-5	ASSQIRDYQETQY
TRBV10-3	.	TRBJ1-3	AIRGQVSGNTIY
TRBV3-1/TRBV3-2	.	TRBJ2-2	ASSQVSGGAAGELF
TRBV29-1	.	TRBJ2-7	SVEWSGTDDYEQY
TRBV5-1	.	TRBJ2-3	ASSFQGAGTDTQY
TRBV6-4	.	TRBJ2-2	ASSDTGTRRGTGELF
TRBV19	many	TRBJ2-1	ASSAGGDYNEQF
TRBV6-5	.	TRBJ1-2	ASSRTGGAIGYT
TRBV30	.	TRBJ2-1	AWSLLDKNEQF
TRBV3-1/TRBV3-2	.	TRBJ2-3	ASSKRLAGVPHTDTQY
TRBV19	.	TRBJ1-5	ASSIGTGGRYSNQPQH
TRBV3-1/TRBV3-2	few	TRBJ1-3	ASSQGYGGNTIY
TRBV28	once	TRBJ1-1	ASSSDRRNTEAF
TRBV23-1	.	TRBJ2-3	ASSAEVSTDTQY
TRBV9	.	TRBJ2-6	ASSVNPSLGNDSGANVLT
TRBV14	.	TRBJ2-6	ASSRRPGQVAGANVLT
TRBV3-1/TRBV3-2	.	TRBJ1-4	ASSQYSSVKLF
TRBV6-5	.	TRBJ2-7	ASSSGAREQY